This T cell receptor beta chain was identified during a study of blood T cell dynamics during melanoma immunotherapy. The sample's time point: week 3, after first cycle of checkpoint inhibitor. At 12 weeks after first infusion, RECIST 1.1 defined response for most patients. Measured with immunoSEQ multiplex PCR; TCRdb has only the in-frame clones, and not every one. Among about 780 clones listed, over 60% were seen once. This clone came up a few times. V shed 7 bases and J shed 3 bases, with 16 bases lying between them. The CDR3 spans 15 residues. CDR1 is MNHEY, CDR2 SMNVEV, per germline (reference sequence).

The V and J genes are TRBV27 and TRBJ1-5; possibly TRBD1 for D (6 bases). This TCR derives from a human donor with melanoma. Source: central memory CD8+ T cells from blood, taken from a patient treated with checkpoint blockade. CDR3 DNA: TGTGCCAGCACCTCCCAGGGGAACTCCAATCAGCCCCAGCATTTT. This codes for CASTSQGNSNQPQHF.